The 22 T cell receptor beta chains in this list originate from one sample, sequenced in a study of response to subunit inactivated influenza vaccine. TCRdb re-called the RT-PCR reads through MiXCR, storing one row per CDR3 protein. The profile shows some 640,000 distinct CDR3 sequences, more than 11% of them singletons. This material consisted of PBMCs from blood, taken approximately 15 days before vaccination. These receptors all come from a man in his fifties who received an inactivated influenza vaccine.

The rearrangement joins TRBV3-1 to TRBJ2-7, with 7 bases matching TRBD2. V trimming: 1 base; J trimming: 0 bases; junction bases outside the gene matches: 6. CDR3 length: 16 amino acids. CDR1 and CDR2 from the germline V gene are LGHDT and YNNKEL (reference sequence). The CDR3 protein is CASSQASAGVSYEQYF. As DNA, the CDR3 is TGTGCCAGCAGCCAAGCGAGTGCGGGGGTCTCCTACGAGCAGTACTTC.

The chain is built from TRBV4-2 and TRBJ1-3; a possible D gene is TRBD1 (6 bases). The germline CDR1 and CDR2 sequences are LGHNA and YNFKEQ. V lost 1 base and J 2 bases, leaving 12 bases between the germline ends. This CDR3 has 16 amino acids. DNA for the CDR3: TGTGCCAGCAGCCAAGCTACGGGGGCAACTGGAAACACCATATATTTT. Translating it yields CASSQATGATGNTIYF.

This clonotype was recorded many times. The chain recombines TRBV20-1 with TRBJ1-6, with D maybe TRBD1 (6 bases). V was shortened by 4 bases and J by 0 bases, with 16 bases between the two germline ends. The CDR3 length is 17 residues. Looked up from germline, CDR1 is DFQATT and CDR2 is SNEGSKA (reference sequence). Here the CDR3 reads CSATYREPGSYNSPLHF. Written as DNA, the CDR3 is TGCAGTGCTACTTACAGGGAACCGGGCTCCTATAATTCACCCCTCCACTTT.

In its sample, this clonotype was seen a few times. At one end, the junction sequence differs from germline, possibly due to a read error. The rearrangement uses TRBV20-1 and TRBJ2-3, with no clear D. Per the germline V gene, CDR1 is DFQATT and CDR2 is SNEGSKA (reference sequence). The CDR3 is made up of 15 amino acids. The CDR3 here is CSARNPPPNPDRQYF. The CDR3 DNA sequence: TGCAGTGCTAGAAATCCACCACCCAACCCAGATAGGCAGTATTTT.

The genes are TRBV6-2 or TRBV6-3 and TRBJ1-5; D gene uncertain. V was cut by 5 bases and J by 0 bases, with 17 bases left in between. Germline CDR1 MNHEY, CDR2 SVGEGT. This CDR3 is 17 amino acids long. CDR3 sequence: CASSRNVPPYSNQPQHF. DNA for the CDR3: TGTGCCAGCAGTCGGAACGTGCCCCCATATAGCAATCAGCCCCAGCATTTT.

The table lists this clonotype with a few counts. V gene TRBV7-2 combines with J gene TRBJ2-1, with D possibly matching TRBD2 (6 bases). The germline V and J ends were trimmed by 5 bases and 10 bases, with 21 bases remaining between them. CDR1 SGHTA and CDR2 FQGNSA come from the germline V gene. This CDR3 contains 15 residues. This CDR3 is CASSRAGTGEWEQFF. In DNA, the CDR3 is TGTGCCAGCAGCCGAGCCGGGACGGGAGAGTGGGAGCAGTTCTTC.

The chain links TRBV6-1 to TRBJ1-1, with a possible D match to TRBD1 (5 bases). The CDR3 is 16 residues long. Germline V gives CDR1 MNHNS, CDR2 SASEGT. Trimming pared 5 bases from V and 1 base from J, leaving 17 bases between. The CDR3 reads CASSPSGTPSNTEAFF. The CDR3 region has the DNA TGTGCCAGCAGTCCCTCTGGGACCCCGTCGAACACTGAAGCTTTCTTT.

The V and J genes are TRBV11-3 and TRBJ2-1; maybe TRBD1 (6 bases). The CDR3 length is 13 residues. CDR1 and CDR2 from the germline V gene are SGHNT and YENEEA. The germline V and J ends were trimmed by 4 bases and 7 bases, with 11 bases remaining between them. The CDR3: CASSSTRGNEQFF. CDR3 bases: TGTGCCAGCAGCTCGACCAGGGGTAATGAGCAGTTCTTC.

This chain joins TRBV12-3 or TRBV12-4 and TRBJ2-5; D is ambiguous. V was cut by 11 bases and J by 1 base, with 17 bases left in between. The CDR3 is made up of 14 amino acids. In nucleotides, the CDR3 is TGTGCCCGCCGACGAGGCAGGACCCAAGAGACCCAGTACTTC. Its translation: CARRRGRTQETQYF.

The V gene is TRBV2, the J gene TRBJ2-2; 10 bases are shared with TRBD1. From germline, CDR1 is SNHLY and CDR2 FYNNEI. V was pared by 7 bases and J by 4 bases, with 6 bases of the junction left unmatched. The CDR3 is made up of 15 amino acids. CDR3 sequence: CASKDRGLGTGELFF. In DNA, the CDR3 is TGTGCCAGCAAGGACAGGGGGTTGGGCACCGGGGAGCTGTTTTTT.

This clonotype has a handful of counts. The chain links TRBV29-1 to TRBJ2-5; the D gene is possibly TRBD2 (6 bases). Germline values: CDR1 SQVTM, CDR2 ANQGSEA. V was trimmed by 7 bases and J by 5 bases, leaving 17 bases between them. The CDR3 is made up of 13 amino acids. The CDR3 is CSARGSGGETQYF. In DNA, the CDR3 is TGCAGCGCTCGCGGTAGCGGAGGCGAGACCCAGTACTTC.

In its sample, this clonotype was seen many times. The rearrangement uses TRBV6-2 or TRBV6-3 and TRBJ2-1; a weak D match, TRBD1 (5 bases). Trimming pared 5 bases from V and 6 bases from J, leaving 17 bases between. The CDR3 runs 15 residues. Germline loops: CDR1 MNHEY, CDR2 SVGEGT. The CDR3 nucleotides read TGTGCCAGCAGTGACGCATCAAACAGGCTCAATGAGCAGTTCTTC. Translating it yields CASSDASNRLNEQFF.

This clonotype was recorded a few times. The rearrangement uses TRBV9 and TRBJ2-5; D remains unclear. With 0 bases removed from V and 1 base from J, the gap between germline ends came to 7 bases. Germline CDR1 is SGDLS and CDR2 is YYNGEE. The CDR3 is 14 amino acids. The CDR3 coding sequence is TGTGCCAGCAGCGTAGCCGGGTCCCAAGAGACCCAGTACTTC. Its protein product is CASSVAGSQETQYF.

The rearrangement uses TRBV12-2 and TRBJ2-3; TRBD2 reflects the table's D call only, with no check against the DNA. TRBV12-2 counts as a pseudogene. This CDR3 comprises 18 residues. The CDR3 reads CASRSVTASSGNTDTQYF. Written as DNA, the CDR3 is TGTGCAAGTCGCTCGGTTACCGCCTCTAGCGGGAACACAGATACGCAGTATTTT.

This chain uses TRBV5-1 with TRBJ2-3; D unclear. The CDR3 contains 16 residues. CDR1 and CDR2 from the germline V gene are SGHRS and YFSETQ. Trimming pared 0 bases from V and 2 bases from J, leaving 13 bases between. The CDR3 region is CASSLDGPVHTDTQYF. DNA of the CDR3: TGCGCCAGCAGCTTGGACGGACCAGTCCACACAGATACGCAGTATTTT.

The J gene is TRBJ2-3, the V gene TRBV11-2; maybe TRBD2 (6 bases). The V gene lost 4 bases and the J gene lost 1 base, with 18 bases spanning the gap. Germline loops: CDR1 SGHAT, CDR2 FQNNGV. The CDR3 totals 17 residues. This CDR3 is CASSSEGPSARTDTQYF. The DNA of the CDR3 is TGTGCCAGCAGCTCAGAGGGTCCTAGCGCGCGCACAGATACGCAGTATTTT.

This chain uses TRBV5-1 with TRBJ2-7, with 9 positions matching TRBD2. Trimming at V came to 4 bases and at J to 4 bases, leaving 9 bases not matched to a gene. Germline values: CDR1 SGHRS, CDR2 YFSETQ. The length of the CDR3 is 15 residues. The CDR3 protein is CASSPGGGRAYEQYF. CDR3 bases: TGCGCCAGCAGCCCGGGCGGCGGGAGGGCTTACGAGCAGTACTTC.

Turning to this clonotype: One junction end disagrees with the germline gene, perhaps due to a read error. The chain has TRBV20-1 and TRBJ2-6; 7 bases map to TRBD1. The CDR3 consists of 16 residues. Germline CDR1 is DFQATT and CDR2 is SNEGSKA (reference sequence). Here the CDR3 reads CCARDRVSSGANVLTF. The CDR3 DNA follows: TGCTGTGCTAGAGACAGGGTGAGCTCTGGGGCCAACGTCCTGACTTTC.

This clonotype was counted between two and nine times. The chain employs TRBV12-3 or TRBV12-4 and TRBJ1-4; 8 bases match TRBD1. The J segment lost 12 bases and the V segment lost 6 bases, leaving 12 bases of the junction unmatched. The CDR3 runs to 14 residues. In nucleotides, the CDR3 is TGTGCCAGCAGGACCGGACAGGGCACGATTGAACTGTTTTTT. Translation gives CASRTGQGTIELFF.

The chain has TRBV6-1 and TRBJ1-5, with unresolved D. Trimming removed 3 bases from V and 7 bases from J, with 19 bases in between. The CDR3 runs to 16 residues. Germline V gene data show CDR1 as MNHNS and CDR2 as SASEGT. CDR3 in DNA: TGTGCCAGCAGTGATCGAAGGACCGCCATCAGCCAGCCCCAGCATTTT. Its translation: CASSDRRTAISQPQHF.

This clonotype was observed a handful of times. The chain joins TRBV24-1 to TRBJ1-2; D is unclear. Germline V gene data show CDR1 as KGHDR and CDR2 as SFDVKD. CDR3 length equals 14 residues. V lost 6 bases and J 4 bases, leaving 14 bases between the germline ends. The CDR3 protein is CATSPDPMGYGYTF. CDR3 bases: TGTGCCACCAGTCCGGACCCAATGGGCTATGGCTACACCTTC.

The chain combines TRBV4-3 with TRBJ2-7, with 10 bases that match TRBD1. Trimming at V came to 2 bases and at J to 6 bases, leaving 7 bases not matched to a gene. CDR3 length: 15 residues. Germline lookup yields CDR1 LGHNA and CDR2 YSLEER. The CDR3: CASSQMAGTGVEQYF. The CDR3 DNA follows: TGCGCCAGCAGCCAAATGGCCGGGACAGGGGTCGAGCAGTACTTC.